This TCR beta chain was documented in a study of blood T cell repertoires in COVID-19. Study information: Acute-phase and convalescent COVID-19 samples originated in the United States, Italy and Spain. Sample material is recorded as cDNA or gDNA derived from T cells, B-cell-depleted T cells, or PBMCs.

Assignments of participants to cohorts depended upon their own reported clinical history. Per the original data handling: Using reference gene primer amplification, nucleated cell counts were estimated. Profiling relied on immunoSEQ multiplex PCR, and the TCRdb table lists in-frame clones only, not all of them. The DNA was the basis for D and trimming; V, J and clone size are from that table. The table shows some 260,000 clones, with about 86% occurring only once. The CDR3 runs 14 residues. CDR1 and CDR2 (germline): LNHDA, SQIVND (reference sequence). V lost 7 bases and J 7 bases, leaving 17 bases between the germline ends.

The chain carries TRBV19 and TRBJ1-5, with D perhaps matching TRBD1 (6 bases). The sequence derives from a man aged 30-40 years with acute COVID-19. Sequencing input: PBMCs or T cells enriched from blood (not recorded which). CDR3 sequence: CASTLGAREQPQHF. The CDR3 DNA is TGTGCCAGTACTCTGGGGGCGAGAGAGCAGCCCCAGCATTTT.